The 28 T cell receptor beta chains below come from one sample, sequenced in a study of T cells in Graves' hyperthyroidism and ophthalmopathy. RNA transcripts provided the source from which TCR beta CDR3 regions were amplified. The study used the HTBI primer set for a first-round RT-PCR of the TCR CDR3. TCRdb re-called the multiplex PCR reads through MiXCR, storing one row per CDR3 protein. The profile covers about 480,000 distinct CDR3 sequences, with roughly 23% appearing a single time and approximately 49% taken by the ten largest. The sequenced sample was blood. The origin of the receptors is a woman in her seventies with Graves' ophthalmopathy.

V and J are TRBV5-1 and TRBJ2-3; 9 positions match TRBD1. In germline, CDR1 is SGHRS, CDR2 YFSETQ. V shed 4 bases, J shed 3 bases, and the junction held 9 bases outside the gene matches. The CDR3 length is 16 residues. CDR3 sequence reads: CASSTNTGGRTDTQYF. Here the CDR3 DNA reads TGCGCCAGCAGCACAAACACAGGGGGCCGAACAGATACGCAGTATTTT.

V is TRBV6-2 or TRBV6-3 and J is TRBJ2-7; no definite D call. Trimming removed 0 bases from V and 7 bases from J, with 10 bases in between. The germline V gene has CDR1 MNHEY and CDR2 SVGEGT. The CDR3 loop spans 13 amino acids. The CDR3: CASSYSQPQEQYF. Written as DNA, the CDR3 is TGTGCCAGCAGTTACTCACAGCCCCAGGAGCAGTACTTC.

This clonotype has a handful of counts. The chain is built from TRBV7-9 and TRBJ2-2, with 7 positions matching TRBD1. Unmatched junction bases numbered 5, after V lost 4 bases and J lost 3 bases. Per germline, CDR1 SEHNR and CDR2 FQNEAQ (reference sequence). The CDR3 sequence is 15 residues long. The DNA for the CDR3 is TGTGCCAGCAGCTCCCACAGGGGTGACACCGGGGAGCTGTTTTTT. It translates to CASSSHRGDTGELFF.

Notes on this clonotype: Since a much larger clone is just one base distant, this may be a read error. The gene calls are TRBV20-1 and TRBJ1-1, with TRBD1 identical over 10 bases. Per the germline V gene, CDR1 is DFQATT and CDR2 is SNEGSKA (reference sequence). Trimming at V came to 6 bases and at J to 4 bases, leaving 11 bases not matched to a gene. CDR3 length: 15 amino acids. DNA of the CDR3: TGCAGTGCAGCCCCGACAGGGGGCATGGGCACTGAAGCTTTCTTT. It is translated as CSAAPTGGMGTEAFF.

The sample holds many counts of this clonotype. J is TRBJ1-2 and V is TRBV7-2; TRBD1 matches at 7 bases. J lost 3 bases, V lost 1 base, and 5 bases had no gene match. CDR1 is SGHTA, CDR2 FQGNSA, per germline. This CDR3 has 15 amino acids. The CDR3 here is CASSLDRGGHYGYTF. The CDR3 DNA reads TGTGCCAGCAGCTTAGATCGAGGGGGCCACTATGGCTACACCTTC. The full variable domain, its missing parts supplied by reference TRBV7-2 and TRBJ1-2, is GAGVSQSPSNKVTEKGKDVELRCDPISGHTALYWYRQSLGQGLEFLIYFQGNSAPDKSGLPSDRFSAERTGGSVSTLTIQRTQQEDSAVYLCASSLDRGGHYGYTFGSGTRLTVV.

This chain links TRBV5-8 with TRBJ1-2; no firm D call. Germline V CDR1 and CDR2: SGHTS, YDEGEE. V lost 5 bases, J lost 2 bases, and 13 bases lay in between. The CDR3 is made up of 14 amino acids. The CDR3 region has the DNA TGTGCCAGCAGGCTAGGGAGGAGAAACTATGGCTACACCTTC. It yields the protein CASRLGRRNYGYTF. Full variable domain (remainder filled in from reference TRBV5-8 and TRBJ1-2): EAGVTQSPTHLIKTRGQQATLRCSPISGHTSVYWYQQALGLGLQFLLWYDEGEERNRGNFPPRFSGRQFPNYSSELNVNALELEDSALYLCASRLGRRNYGYTFGSGTRLTVV.

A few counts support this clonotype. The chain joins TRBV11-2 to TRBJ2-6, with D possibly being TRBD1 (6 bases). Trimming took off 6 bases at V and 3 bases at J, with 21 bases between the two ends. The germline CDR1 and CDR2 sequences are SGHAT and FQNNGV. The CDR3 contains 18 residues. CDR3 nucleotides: TGTGCCAGCAGTCGTGACAGGCCATTCTTTTTTGGGGCCAACGTCCTGACTTTC. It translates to CASSRDRPFFFGANVLTF.

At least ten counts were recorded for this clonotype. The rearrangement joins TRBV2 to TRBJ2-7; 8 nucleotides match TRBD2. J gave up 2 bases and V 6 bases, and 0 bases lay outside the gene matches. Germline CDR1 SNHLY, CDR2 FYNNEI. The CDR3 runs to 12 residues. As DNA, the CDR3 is TGTGCCAGCAGGGGACTAGCCTACGAGCAGTACTTC. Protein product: CASRGLAYEQYF. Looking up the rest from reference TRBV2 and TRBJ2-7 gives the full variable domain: EPEVTQTPSHQVTQMGQEVILRCVPISNHLYFYWYRQILGQKVEFLVSFYNNEISEKSEIFDDQFSVERPDGSNFTLKIRSTKLEDSAMYFCASRGLAYEQYFGPGTRLTVT.

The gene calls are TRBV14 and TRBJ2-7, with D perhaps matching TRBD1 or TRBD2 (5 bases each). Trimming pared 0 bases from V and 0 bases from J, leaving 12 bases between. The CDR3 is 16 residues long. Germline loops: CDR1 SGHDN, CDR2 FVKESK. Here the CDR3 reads CASSQDVGRSSYEQYF. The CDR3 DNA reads TGTGCCAGCAGCCAAGATGTGGGACGTTCCTCCTACGAGCAGTACTTC.

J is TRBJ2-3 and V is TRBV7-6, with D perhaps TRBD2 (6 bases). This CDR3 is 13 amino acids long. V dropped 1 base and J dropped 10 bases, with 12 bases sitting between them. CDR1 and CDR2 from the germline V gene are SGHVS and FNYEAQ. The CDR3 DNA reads TGTGCCAGCAGCTTAGATAGTGGCGGGGCGCAGTATTTT. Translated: CASSLDSGGAQYF.

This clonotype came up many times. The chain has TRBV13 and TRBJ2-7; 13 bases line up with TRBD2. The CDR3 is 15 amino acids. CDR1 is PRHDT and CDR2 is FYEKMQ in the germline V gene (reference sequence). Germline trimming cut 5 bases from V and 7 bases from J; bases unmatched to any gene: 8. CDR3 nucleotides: TGTGCCAGCAGCCCGGGACTAGCGGGACTATGGGAGCAGTACTTC. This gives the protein CASSPGLAGLWEQYF.

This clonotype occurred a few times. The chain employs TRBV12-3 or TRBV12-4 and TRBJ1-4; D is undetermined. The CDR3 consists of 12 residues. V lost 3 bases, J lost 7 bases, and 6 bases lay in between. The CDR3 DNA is TGTGCCAGCAGTTTGCGTTCTGAAAAACTGTTTTTT. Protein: CASSLRSEKLFF.

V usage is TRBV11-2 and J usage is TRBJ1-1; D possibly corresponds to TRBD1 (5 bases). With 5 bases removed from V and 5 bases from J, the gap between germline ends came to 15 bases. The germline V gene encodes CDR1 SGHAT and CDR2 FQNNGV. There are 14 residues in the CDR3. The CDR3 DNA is TGTGCCAGCAGCCCTATGGGGGTCGGGACTGAAGCTTTCTTT. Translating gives CASSPMGVGTEAFF.

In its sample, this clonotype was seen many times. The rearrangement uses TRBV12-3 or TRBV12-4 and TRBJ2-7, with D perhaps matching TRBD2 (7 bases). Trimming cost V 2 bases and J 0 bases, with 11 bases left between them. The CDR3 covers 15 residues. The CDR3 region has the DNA TGTGCCAGCAGTTTAAGGGGGGAGGGCTCCTACGAGCAGTACTTC. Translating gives CASSLRGEGSYEQYF.

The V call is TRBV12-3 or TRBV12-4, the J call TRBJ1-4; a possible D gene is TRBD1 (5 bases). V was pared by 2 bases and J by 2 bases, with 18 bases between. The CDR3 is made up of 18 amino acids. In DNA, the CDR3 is TGTGCCAGCAGTTTATATCCCCCACTTCGGGGGACTAATGAAAAACTGTTTTTT. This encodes CASSLYPPLRGTNEKLFF.

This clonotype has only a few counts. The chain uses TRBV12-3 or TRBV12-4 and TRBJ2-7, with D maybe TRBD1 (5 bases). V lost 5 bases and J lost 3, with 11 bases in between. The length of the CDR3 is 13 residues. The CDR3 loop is CASSIGHYYEQYF. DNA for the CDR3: TGTGCCAGCAGTATCGGACATTACTACGAGCAGTACTTC.

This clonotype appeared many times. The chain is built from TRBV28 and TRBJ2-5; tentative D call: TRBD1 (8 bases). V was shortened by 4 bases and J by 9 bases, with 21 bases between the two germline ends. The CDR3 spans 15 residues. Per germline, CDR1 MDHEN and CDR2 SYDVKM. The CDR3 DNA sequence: TGTGCCAGCAGTTCCTTAACAGGGGGGGTCGAAGCCCAGTACTTC. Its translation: CASSSLTGGVEAQYF.

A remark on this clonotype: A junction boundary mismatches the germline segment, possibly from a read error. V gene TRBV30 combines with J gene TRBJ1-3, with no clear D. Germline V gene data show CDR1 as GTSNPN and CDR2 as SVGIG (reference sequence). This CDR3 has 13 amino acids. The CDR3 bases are TGTGCGAGGAAAACATACTCTGGAGACACCATATATTTT. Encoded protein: CARKTYSGDTIYF. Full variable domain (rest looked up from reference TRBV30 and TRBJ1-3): SQTIHQWPATLVQPVGSPLSLECTVEGTSNPNLYWYRQAAGRGLQLLFYSVGIGQISSEVPQNLSASRPQDRQFILSSKKLLLSDSGFYLCARKTYSGDTIYFGEGSWLTVV.

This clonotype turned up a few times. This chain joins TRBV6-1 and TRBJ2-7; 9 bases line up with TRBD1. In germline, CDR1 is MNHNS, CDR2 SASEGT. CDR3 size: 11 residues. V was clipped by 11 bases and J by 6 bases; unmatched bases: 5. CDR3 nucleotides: TGTGCCCACGGACAGGGGTCCGAGCAGTACTTC. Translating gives CAHGQGSEQYF.

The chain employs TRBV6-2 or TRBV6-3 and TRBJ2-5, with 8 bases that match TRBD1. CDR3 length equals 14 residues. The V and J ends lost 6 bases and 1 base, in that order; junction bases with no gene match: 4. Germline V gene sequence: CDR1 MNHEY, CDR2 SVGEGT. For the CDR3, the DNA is TGTGCCAGCAGCCAGGGGGCCGCCCAAGAGACCCAGTACTTC. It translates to CASSQGAAQETQYF.

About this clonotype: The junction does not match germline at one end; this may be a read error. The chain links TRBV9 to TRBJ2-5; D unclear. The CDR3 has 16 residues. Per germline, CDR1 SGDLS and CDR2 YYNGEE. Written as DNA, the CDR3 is TGTGCCAGCAGCGTAGCTCCCCAGGAGATCGTAGAGGCCCAGTACTTC. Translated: CASSVAPQEIVEAQYF.

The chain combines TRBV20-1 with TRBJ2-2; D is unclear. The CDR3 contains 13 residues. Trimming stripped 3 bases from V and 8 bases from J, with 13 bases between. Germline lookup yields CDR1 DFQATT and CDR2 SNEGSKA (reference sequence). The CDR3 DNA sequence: TGCAGTGCTAGCCCAACCACGGCGGGGGAGCTGTTTTTT. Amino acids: CSASPTTAGELFF.

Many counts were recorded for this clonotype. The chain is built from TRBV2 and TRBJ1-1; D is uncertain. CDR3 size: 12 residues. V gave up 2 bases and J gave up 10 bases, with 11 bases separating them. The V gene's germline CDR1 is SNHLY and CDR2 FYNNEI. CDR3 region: CASSEPGRGAFF. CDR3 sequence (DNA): TGTGCCAGCAGTGAACCGGGGAGAGGAGCTTTCTTT.

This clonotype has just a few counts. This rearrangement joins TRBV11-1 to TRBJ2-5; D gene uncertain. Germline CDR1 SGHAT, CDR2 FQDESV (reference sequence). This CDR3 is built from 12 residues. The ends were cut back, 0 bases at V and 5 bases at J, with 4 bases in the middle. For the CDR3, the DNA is TGTGCCAGCAGCTTAGCGGACGAGACCCAGTACTTC. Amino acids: CASSLADETQYF.

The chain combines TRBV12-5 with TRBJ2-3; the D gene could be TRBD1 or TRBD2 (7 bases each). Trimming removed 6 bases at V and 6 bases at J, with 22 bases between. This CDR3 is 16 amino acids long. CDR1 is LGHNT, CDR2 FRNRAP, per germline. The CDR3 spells CASGQGERDHRDTQYF. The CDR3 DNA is TGTGCTAGTGGCCAGGGGGAGCGGGACCATCGGGATACGCAGTATTTT.

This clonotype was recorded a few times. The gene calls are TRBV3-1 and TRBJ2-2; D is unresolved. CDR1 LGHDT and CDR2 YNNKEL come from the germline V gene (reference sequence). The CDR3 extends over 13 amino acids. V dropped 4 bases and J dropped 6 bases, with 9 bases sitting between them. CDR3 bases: TGTGCCAGCAGCCTTTCCCTGGCCGGGGAGCTGTTTTTT. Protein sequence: CASSLSLAGELFF.

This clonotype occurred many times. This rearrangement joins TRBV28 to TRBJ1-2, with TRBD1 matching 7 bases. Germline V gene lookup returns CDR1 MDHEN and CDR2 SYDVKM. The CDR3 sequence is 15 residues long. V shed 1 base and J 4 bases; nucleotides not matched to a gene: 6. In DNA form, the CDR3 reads TGTGCCAGCAGTTTATCCCAGGGGGGCTTCTATGGCTACACCTTC. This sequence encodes CASSLSQGGFYGYTF.

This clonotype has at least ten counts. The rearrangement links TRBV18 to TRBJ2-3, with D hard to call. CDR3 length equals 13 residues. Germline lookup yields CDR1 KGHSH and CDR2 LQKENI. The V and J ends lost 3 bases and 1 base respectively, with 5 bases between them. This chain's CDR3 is CASSPGGTDTQYF. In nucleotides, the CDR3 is TGTGCCAGCTCACCTGGGGGCACAGATACGCAGTATTTT.